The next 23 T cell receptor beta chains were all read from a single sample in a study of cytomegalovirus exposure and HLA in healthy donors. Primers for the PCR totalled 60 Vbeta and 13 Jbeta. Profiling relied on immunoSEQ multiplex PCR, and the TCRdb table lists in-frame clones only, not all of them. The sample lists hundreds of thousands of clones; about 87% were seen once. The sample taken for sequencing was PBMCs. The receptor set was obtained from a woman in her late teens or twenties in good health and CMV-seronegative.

CDR3 sequence: CASTRGLAGANEQFF. CDR3 nucleotides: TGTGCCAGTACCCGGGGCCTAGCGGGTGCGAATGAGCAGTTCTTC. The chain recombines TRBV19 with TRBJ2-1, with 8 bases fitting TRBD2. Germline CDR1 is LNHDA and CDR2 is SQIVND (reference sequence). The CDR3 is made up of 15 amino acids. Losses at the gene ends were 7 bases for V and 7 bases for J; bases not matched to a gene: 12.

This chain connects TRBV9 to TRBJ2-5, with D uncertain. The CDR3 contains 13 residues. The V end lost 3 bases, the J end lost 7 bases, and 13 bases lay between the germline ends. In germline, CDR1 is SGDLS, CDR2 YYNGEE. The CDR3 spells CASSAHGEGTQYF. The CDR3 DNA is TGTGCCAGCAGCGCCCACGGAGAAGGGACCCAGTACTTC.

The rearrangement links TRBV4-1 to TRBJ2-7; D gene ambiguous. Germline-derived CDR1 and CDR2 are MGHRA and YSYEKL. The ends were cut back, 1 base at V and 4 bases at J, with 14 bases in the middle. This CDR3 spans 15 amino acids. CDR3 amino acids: CASSQAPSFSYEQYF. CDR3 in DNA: TGCGCCAGCAGCCAAGCACCTAGTTTTTCTTACGAGCAGTACTTC.

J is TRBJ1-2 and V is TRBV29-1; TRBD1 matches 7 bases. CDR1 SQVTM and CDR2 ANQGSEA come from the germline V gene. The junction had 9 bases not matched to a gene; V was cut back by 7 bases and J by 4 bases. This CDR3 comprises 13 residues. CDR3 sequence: CSAEGAGGYGYTF. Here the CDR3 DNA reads TGCAGCGCCGAGGGGGCGGGTGGCTATGGCTACACCTTC.

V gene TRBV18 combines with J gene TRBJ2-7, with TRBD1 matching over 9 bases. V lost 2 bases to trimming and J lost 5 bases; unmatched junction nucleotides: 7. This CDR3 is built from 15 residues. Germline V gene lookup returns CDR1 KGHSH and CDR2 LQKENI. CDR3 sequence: CASSPMGQGHNEQYF. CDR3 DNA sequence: TGTGCCAGCTCACCAATGGGACAGGGACACAACGAGCAGTACTTC.

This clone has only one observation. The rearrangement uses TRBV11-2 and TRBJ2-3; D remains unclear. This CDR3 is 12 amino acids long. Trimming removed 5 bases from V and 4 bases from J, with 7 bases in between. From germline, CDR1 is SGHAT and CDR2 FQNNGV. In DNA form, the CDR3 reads TGTGCCAGCAGCCCCCTCCCAGATACGCAGTATTTT. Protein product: CASSPLPDTQYF.

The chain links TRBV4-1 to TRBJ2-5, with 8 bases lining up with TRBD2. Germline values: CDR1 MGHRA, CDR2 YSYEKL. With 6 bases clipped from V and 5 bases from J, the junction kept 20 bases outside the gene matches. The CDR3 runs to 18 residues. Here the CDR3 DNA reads TGCGCCAGCAGACGGAAGGGGACGTCGGGGGGGGCGAGGGAGACCCAGTACTTC. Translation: CASRRKGTSGGARETQYF.

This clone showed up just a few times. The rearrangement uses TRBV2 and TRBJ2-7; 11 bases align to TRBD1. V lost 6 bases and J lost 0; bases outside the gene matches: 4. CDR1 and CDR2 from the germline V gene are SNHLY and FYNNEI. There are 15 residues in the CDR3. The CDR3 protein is CASSTGTGGSYEQYF. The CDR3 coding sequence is TGTGCCAGCAGCACCGGGACAGGGGGCTCCTACGAGCAGTACTTC.

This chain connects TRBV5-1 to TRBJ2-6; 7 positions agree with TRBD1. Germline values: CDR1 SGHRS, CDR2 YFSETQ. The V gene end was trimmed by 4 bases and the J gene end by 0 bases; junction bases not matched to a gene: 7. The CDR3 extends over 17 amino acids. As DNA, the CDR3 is TGCGCCAGCAGCGACGGGACAGCGCACTCTGGGGCCAACGTCCTGACTTTC. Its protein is CASSDGTAHSGANVLTF.

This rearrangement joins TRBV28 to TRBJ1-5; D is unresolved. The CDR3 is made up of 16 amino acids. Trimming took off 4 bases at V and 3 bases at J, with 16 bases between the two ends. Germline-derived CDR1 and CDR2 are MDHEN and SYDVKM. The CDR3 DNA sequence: TGTGCCAGCAGTTCCGGCCGACTAGGGATCAATCAGCCCCAGCATTTT. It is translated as CASSSGRLGINQPQHF.

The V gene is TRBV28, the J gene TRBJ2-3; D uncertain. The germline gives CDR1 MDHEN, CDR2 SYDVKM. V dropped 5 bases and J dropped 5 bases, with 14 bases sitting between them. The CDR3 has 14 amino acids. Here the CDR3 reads CASSPNQARDTQYF. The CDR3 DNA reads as TGTGCCAGCAGTCCCAATCAGGCTCGAGATACGCAGTATTTT.

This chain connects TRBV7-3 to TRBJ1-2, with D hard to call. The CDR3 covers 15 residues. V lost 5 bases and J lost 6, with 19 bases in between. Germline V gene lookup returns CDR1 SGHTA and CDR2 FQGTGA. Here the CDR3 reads CASSKTGQEWDGYTF. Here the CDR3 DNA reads TGTGCCAGCAGCAAAACTGGTCAGGAATGGGATGGCTACACCTTC.

CDR3 nucleotide sequence: TGTGCCAGTAACCCAAGGGACAGATACTATGGCTACACCTTC. Translated, it gives CASNPRDRYYGYTF. The chain recombines TRBV19 with TRBJ1-2; 7 bases line up with TRBD1. The germline V gene encodes CDR1 LNHDA and CDR2 SQIVND (reference sequence). J lost 3 bases, V lost 7 bases, and 8 bases had no gene match. The CDR3 is made up of 14 amino acids.

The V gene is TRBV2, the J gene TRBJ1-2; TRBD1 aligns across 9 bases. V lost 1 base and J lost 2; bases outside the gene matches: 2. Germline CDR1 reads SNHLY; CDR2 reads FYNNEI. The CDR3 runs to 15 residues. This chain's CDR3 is CASSEVGQGNYGYTF. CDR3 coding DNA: TGTGCCAGCAGTGAAGTGGGACAGGGCAACTATGGCTACACCTTC. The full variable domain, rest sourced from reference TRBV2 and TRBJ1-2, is EPEVTQTPSHQVTQMGQEVILRCVPISNHLYFYWYRQILGQKVEFLVSFYNNEISEKSEIFDDQFSVERPDGSNFTLKIRSTKLEDSAMYFCASSEVGQGNYGYTFGSGTRLTVV.

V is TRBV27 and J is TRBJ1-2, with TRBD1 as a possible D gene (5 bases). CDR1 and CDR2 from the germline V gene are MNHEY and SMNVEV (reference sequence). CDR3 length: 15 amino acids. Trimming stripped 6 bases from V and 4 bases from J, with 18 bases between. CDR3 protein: CASRIQDHSSYGYTF. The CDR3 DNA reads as TGTGCCAGCAGAATACAGGACCACTCGTCCTATGGCTACACCTTC.

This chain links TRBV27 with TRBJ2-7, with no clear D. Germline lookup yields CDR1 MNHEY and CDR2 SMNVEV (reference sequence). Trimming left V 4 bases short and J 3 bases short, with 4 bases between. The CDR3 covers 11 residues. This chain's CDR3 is CASSSNYEQYF. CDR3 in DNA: TGTGCCAGCAGTTCCAACTACGAGCAGTACTTC.

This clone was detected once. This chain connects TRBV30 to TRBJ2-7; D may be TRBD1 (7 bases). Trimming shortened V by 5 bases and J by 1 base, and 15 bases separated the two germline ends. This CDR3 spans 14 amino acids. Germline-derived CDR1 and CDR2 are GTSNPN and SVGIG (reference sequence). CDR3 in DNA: TGTGCCTGGGACAGGGAAGGGGGGTCCTACGAGCAGTACTTC. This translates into CAWDREGGSYEQYF. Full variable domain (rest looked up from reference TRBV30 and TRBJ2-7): SQTIHQWPATLVQPVGSPLSLECTVEGTSNPNLYWYRQAAGRGLQLLFYSVGIGQISSEVPQNLSASRPQDRQFILSSKKLLLSDSGFYLCAWDREGGSYEQYFGPGTRLTVT.

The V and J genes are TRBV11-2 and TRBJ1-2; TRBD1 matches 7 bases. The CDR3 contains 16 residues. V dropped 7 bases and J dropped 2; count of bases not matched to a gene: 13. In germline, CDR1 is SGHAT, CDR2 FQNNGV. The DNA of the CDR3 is TGTGCCAGCACCAAAGGGGGCAGGAGACAGAACTATGGCTACACCTTC. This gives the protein CASTKGGRRQNYGYTF.

The chain's CDR3 is CASSPGGPNEKLFF. The CDR3, as DNA: TGTGCCAGCAGCCCGGGGGGACCTAATGAAAAACTGTTTTTT. The gene calls are TRBV9 and TRBJ1-4; tentative D call: TRBD1 (5 bases). There are 14 residues in the CDR3. Germline loops: CDR1 SGDLS, CDR2 YYNGEE. Trimming stripped 4 bases from V and 3 bases from J, with 10 bases between. Using reference TRBV9 and TRBJ1-4 for the parts outside the CDR3, the full variable domain is DSGVTQTPKHLITATGQRVTLRCSPRSGDLSVYWYQQSLDQGLQFLIQYYNGEERAKGNILERFSAQQFPDLHSELNLSSLELGDSALYFCASSPGGPNEKLFFGSGTQLSVL.

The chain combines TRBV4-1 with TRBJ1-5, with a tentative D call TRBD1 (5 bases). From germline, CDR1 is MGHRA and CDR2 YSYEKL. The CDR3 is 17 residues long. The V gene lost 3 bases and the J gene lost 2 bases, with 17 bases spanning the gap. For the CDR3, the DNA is TGCGCCAGCAGCCAGCTTGCTCTCTCGGGGGGCAATCAGCCCCAGCATTTT. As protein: CASSQLALSGGNQPQHF.

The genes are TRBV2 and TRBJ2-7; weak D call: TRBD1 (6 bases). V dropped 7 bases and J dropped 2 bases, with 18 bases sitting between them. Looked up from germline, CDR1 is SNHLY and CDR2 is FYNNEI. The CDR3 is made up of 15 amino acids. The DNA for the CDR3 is TGTGCCAGCACCACGACAGGTTCGCCACCCTACGAGCAGTACTTC. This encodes CASTTTGSPPYEQYF.

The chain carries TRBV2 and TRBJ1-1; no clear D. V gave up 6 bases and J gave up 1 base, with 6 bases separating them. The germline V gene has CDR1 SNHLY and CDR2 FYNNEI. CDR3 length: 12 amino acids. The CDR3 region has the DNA TGTGCCAGCAGAAACGGGAACACTGAAGCTTTCTTT. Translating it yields CASRNGNTEAFF.

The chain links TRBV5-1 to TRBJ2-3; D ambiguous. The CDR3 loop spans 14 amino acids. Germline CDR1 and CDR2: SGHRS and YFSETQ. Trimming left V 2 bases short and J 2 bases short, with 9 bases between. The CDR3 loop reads CASSLTDHTDTQYF. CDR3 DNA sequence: TGCGCCAGCAGCTTAACAGATCACACAGATACGCAGTATTTT.